Listed below are T cell receptor beta chains from one sample, sequenced in a study of regulatory T cells in long-lasting Graves disease. TCRdb used MiXCR to reprocess the multiplex PCR reads, holding one entry per CDR3 protein. Counted here are 600,000 to 850,000 distinct CDR3 sequences, approximately 31% occurring once; the ten biggest clones make up about two fifths. Source: peripheral blood mononuclear cells (PBMCs), taken when the disease was refractory, from a patient treated with antithyroid drugs. These receptors all stem from a female donor with Graves disease. The CDR3 runs from the conserved cysteine through the conserved F or W. Each record gives: D gene, clone size, V gene, J gene, CDR3 DNA, CDR3 protein. D genes are given only for firm matches. Expanded clones are given a class, and other clones once, few, many or no size at all.

-,-,TRBV7-2,TRBJ1-5,TGTGGCAGCAGCTTAGCGCTGGCGGATCTTAGCAATCAGCCCCAGCATTTT,CGSSLALADLSNQPQHF
TRBD2,-,TRBV20-1,TRBJ2-7,TGCAGTGCGCGGCCGCTAGCGGGAGCCTACGAGCAGTACTTC,CSARPLAGAYEQYF
-,many,TRBV15,TRBJ1-2,TGTGCCACCAGCAGAGGGGAGACAGTAAGCTATGGCTACACCTTC,CATSRGETVSYGYTF
-,few,TRBV6-9,TRBJ2-7,TGTGCCAGCAGTTATACTGAATTACCCCAGATGAACGAGCAGTACTTC,CASSYTELPQMNEQYF
TRBD1,few,TRBV11-2,TRBJ1-2,TGTGCCAGCAGCTTAGTGGGGACAGATGGCTACACCTTC,CASSLVGTDGYTF
TRBD1,-,TRBV19,TRBJ1-2,TGTGCCAGTAGCAATCAATTTCAGGGGGCAAGTGGCTACACCTTC,CASSNQFQGASGYTF
TRBD1,many,TRBV11-2,TRBJ2-7,TGTGCCAGCAGCTTAGATAGGCGGACAGGGGCCTACGAGCAGTACTTC,CASSLDRRTGAYEQYF
TRBD2,-,TRBV29-1,TRBJ2-7,TGCAGCGTCCGGACTAGCGGGGCCTACGAGCAGTACTTC,CSVRTSGAYEQYF
-,-,TRBV6-1,TRBJ1-1,TGTGCCATTCGAGGAAGGGGAAACACTGAAGCTTTCTTT,CAIRGRGNTEAFF
TRBD1,-,TRBV7-6,TRBJ1-1,TGTGCCAGCAGCTTCGAGCAGGGGGGAATGAACACTGAAGCTTTCTTT,CASSFEQGGMNTEAFF
-,few,TRBV10-3,TRBJ1-5,TGTGCCATCAGCCCAGGGGAGCAGCCCCAGCATTTT,CAISPGEQPQHF
-,once,TRBV5-1,TRBJ2-7,TGCGCCAGCGCCCCAGGCAGGGGTTACGAGCAGTACTTC,CASAPGRGYEQYF
-,-,TRBV5-1,TRBJ1-6,TGCGCCAGCAGCTTCAGGGACGCAAATTCACCCCTCCACTTT,CASSFRDANSPLHF
-,-,TRBV7-8,TRBJ1-1,TGTGCCAGCAGCCGAGGGGCAGGGGTAGACACTGAAGCTTTCTTT,CASSRGAGVDTEAFF
-,many,TRBV25-1,TRBJ2-5,TGTGCCAGCCGTCCTCCGGGACAATCCAGACCTCAGGAGACCCAGTACTTC,CASRPPGQSRPQETQYF
TRBD2,few,TRBV16,TRBJ2-7,TGTGCCAGCAGCCCGGGGGGGGTCCACGAGCAGTACTTC,CASSPGGVHEQYF
TRBD1,-,TRBV12-3/TRBV12-4,TRBJ1-6,TGTGCCAGCAGTTACCGACAGGGGGGTTCACCCCTCCACTTT,CASSYRQGGSPLHF
TRBD2,-,TRBV5-5,TRBJ2-1,TGTGCCAGCAGCTTGCCTCCGGGGAGGGATAGAGTTGAGCAGTTCTTC,CASSLPPGRDRVEQFF
TRBD2,-,TRBV6-1,TRBJ2-7,TGTGCCAGCAGTGTGGCTAGCGGGAGGGCGTACGAGCAGTACTTC,CASSVASGRAYEQYF
-,once,TRBV7-2,TRBJ2-7,TGTGCCAGCAGCTTAGGTCCCAGCCGCTACCGGGTCAGGAGCTCCTACGAGCAGTACTTC,CASSLGPSRYRVRSSYEQYF
-,once,TRBV29-1,TRBJ1-5,TGCAGCTTTGCTCGGGATAGCAATCAGCCCCAGCATTTT,CSFARDSNQPQHF
-,few,TRBV19,TRBJ1-2,TGTGCCAGTAGCCACCCCCCATACAGCATCATCTTC,CASSHPPYSIIF
TRBD2,-,TRBV20-1,TRBJ2-5,TGCAGTGCTAGTTTAGCGGGAGGAGAGACCCAGTACTTC,CSASLAGGETQYF
-,-,TRBV27,TRBJ2-7,TGTGCCAGCAGTTTAGTGGCAACCTACGAGCAGTACTTC,CASSLVATYEQYF
TRBD1,-,TRBV30,TRBJ1-6,TGTGCCTGGACCTCGGGACAGGGAAATTCACCCCTCCACTTT,CAWTSGQGNSPLHF
-,few,TRBV10-3,TRBJ2-5,TGTGCCATTCAGGGTTACCAAGAGACCCAGTACTTC,CAIQGYQETQYF
-,few,TRBV19,TRBJ1-1,TGTGCCAGTAGTATGTGGAGGGGCACTGAAGCTTTCTTT,CASSMWRGTEAFF
-,-,TRBV11-2,TRBJ2-7,TGTGCCACCAGCTATGGGGGATTTTACGAGCAGTACTTC,CATSYGGFYEQYF
-,few,TRBV27,TRBJ1-2,TGTGCCAGCAGTCCCGGACCTTTCTATGGCTACACCTTC,CASSPGPFYGYTF
-,few,TRBV13,TRBJ1-6,TGTGCCAGCAGCTTAGGTCCGGGTTCCTATAATTCACCCCTCCACTTT,CASSLGPGSYNSPLHF
-,few,TRBV6-5,TRBJ2-7,TGTGCCAGCAGTTACGACAGTAACTACGAGCAGTACTTC,CASSYDSNYEQYF
TRBD2,-,TRBV20-1,TRBJ2-5,TGCAGCCCTAGATGGGCCGGGACTAGGGGAGAGACCCAGTACTTC,CSPRWAGTRGETQYF
-,few,TRBV19,TRBJ1-1,TGTGCCAGTAGTTTTGGACAGATTGTAGACACTGAAGCTTTCTTT,CASSFGQIVDTEAFF
TRBD1,many,TRBV11-2,TRBJ2-5,TGTGCCAGCAGCTCACCGGGACAGGGCCAAGAGACCCAGTACTTC,CASSSPGQGQETQYF
-,many,TRBV30,TRBJ1-1,TGTGCCTGGAGTAGGGGAGCTTTCTTT,CAWSRGAFF
-,many,TRBV20-1,TRBJ2-5,TGCAGTGCTAGGACGGCCGGACAAGAGACCCAGTACTTC,CSARTAGQETQYF
-,-,TRBV6-1,TRBJ2-5,TGTGCCAGCAGTGAAGCTAACCCACAGACCCAGTACTTC,CASSEANPQTQYF
-,-,TRBV27,TRBJ2-7,TGTGCCAGCAGTTTCTGGGGTCAGCCCTACGAGCAGTACTTC,CASSFWGQPYEQYF
TRBD1,many,TRBV9,TRBJ2-7,TGTGCCAGCAGCGTAGCCCCGTCCGGGACAGGGGGTCGCGAGCAGTACTTC,CASSVAPSGTGGREQYF
TRBD1,-,TRBV30,TRBJ2-7,TGTGCCGGGGACAGGTCGGGCTACGAGCAGTACTTC,CAGDRSGYEQYF
TRBD2,few,TRBV11-2,TRBJ2-5,TGTGCCAGCAGGCGACTAGCGGGAGGTCCGGTAGAGACCCAGTACTTC,CASRRLAGGPVETQYF
TRBD2,once,TRBV20-1,TRBJ2-2,TGCAGTGCTAGAATACTAGCGGGAGGGGTCGGGGAGCTGTTTTTT,CSARILAGGVGELFF
-,-,TRBV12-3/TRBV12-4,TRBJ2-2,TGTGCCAGCAGTCCCCTTTGGGGGAACACCGGGGAGCTGTTTTTT,CASSPLWGNTGELFF
TRBD1,once,TRBV6-1,TRBJ1-1,TGTGCCAGCAGCTCCGGACAGGGGGGATGGAGCACTGAAGCTCTCTTT,CASSSGQGGWSTEALF
TRBD2,-,TRBV10-3,TRBJ2-7,TGTGCCATCAGTGAGTCTGGGACTAGCGGATCCTACGAGCAGTACTTC,CAISESGTSGSYEQYF
TRBD1,-,TRBV24-1,TRBJ1-3,TGTGCCACCAGTGACACCGGGACAGAAAACTCTGGAAACACCATATATTTT,CATSDTGTENSGNTIYF
TRBD1,few,TRBV3-1,TRBJ1-2,TGTGCCAGCAGCCAAGGACAGGGGGCCATTACTAACTATGGCTACACCTTC,CASSQGQGAITNYGYTF
TRBD2,-,TRBV20-1,TRBJ2-3,TGCAGTGCTAGAGAGCCCCGAGGGACTAGATCAGATACGCAGTATTTT,CSAREPRGTRSDTQYF
-,many,TRBV2,TRBJ1-1,TGTGCCAGCAGTGTTCTTATGAACACTGAAGCTTTCTTT,CASSVLMNTEAFF
TRBD2,-,TRBV20-1,TRBJ2-5,TGCAGTGCTAGAGGGGACCTCGGGAGGTACCAAGAGACCCAGTACTTC,CSARGDLGRYQETQYF
TRBD2,-,TRBV11-2,TRBJ2-4,TGTGCCAGCAGCTTCGGACTAGCGGCGATTCAGTACTTC,CASSFGLAAIQYF
-,few,TRBV30,TRBJ2-5,TGTGCCTGGAGTACCGGGAGAGCTGGGATCAACCAAGAGACCCAGTACTTC,CAWSTGRAGINQETQYF
-,few,TRBV2,TRBJ2-5,TGTGCCAGCAACAGGGTCAGACTAGCCCAAGAGACCCAGTACTTC,CASNRVRLAQETQYF
TRBD1,-,TRBV5-4,TRBJ1-1,TGTGCCAGCAGCGGTGGGACAGGGGGACCGAACACTGAAGCTTTCTTT,CASSGGTGGPNTEAFF
-,-,TRBV5-4,TRBJ1-5,TGTGCCAGCAGCTTTTGGGGGGCTCATCAGCCCCAGCATTTT,CASSFWGAHQPQHF